Given below is one TCR beta chain in context. The antigen it binds to is not known. One base away there is no much larger clone; base qualities are not given. The data were taken from a study of blood T cell repertoires in COVID-19 (dated by TCRdb to 2020 to 2021). Regarding the complete study: Collaborator samples came from the United States, Italy and Spain and covered acute and convalescent phases of COVID-19. The prospective study material was composed of cDNA or gDNA derived from T cells, B-cell-depleted T cells, or PBMCs. Deeply sampled blood TCRbeta repertoires from subjects exposed to, actively infected with, or recovered from COVID-19 were included in the dataset. A freely available public database, intended as a resource for researchers studying the immune response to SARS-CoV-2, is where the repertoires were released. The samples were drawn from two sources: the first 160 participants of the ongoing ImmuneRACE study, and some 1,300 subjects contributed by 6 global collaborators. The sample metadata nearly always contained a de-identified subject ID, COVID-19 status, age in years and sex. Where available, HLA class I and class II types were obtained from metadata supplied by the sample provider rather than from assay-based typing. Study-wide conclusions, independent of this receptor: The quantity of clinical and demographic metadata differed by source and by participant and was supplied without curation.

One collaborating source in Seattle enrolled patients while the patients were actively infected and followed the patients over time throughout the course of disease. The collaborating institutions used their own protocols to collect whole blood in K2EDTA tubes. For TCRbeta analysis, collaborator samples were shipped as frozen whole blood, as isolated PBMCs, or as DNA extracted from either sample type. TCRbeta CDR3 regions were amplified from genomic DNA using the immunoSEQ Assay, a bias-controlled multiplex PCR. The published analysis was carried out like this. The number of nucleated cells in each sample was estimated by amplification of reference gene primers within the assay. To quantify the absolute abundance of each unique TCRbeta CDR3 rearrangement, sequence reads were collapsed and filtered. For each sample, productive Simpson clonality was calculated by taking the square root of Simpson's diversity index across productive rearrangements. TCRdb re-hosts the immuneACCESS table, in-frame sequences only. Its copies lack some clones; in the studies checked, an unresolved V gene accounts for under half of them, and the cause for the rest is not known. V and J calls and clone size are as listed in that table; D and trimming were resolved from the DNA. Recorded for this sample are about 350,000 clones; 87% of them occurred a single time. Of the sample, around 6% falls within the top ten clones.

From the cysteine up to the phenylalanine, the CDR3 has a length of 14 residues. This entry keeps only the CDR3 DNA: 42 bases, framed from base 1. V gives up 5 bases and J gives up 2 bases, and the segment between their germline ends measures 13 bases. CDR1 and CDR2, per the germline V gene, are ENHRY and SYGVKD. Source material: peripheral blood. This TCR derives from a woman aged 50 to 65 with COVID-19, enrolled during active disease. The chain is encoded by TRBV10-3 joined to TRBJ2-7; a weak D assignment points to TRBD1 (6 bases agree). The CDR3 here reads CAISPGQGAYEQYF. The bases read TGTGCCATCAGTCCGGGACAAGGGGCCTACGAGCAGTACTTC.